The clone carrying this T cell receptor beta chain has at least ten counts. This specimen comes from a study of T cell repertoires in cytomegalovirus infection. Overall study context: Public TCR beta signatures provided an indication of both CMV infection and a matching HLA type.

TCRdb redid the calling of the reads with MiXCR, one entry per CDR3 protein. This sample carries fewer than 550,000 distinct CDR3 sequences, 11% of them seen once, and the ten largest clones take roughly a tenth. CDR3 length: 15 amino acids. In germline, CDR1 is SQVTM, CDR2 ANQGSEA. Unmatched junction bases numbered 13, after V lost 8 bases and J lost 5 bases. This receptor was identified in a human donor in good health (CMV status not recorded). Some clones in this sample may be carry-over from other donors' samples. The chain carries TRBV29-1 and TRBJ2-5, with 11 bases matching TRBD2. The material sequenced was PBMCs. Written as DNA, the CDR3 is TGCAGCCTCGGGGTAGCGGGAGGGCCTGGGGAGACCCAGTACTTC. It translates to CSLGVAGGPGETQYF.